This paragraph covers one T cell receptor beta chain sequence. This CDR3 is built from 15 residues. Trimming pared 1 base from V and 0 bases from J, leaving 4 bases between. Germline V gene data show CDR1 as LNHDA and CDR2 as SQIVND (reference sequence). Specified treatment: around 19 received Ad26.COV2.S at low or high dose, single or two shots; several received placebo; per-sample allocation not given. Sampling took place 63 days after the first vaccine or placebo injection. This Boston cohort included adults aged 18-55 years. It was Wuhan-strain SARS-CoV-2 spike that the Ad26 vaccine vector expressed. This entry belongs to a study of Ad26.COV2.S vaccination and SARS-CoV-2 variants. Sequencing used immunoSEQ multiplex PCR; TCRdb keeps in-frame clones, though not all of them. The sample has more than 300,000 clones; around four fifths are singletons.

The rearrangement joins TRBV19 to TRBJ2-6; D unclear. The clonotype comes from a person aged 18-65 years who received the Ad26.COV2.S COVID-19 vaccine or a placebo. Material: peripheral blood, obtained in a trial of Ad26.COV2.S vaccine versus placebo. The CDR3 DNA reads as TGTGCCAGTAGTATAGCGGGCTCTGGGGCCAACGTCCTGACTTTC. Translation gives CASSIAGSGANVLTF. The variable domain in full, with the rest retrieved from reference TRBV19 and TRBJ2-6, is DGGITQSPKYLFRKEGQNVTLSCEQNLNHDAMYWYRQDPGQGLRLIYYSQIVNDFQKGDIAEGYSVSREKKESFPLTVTSAQKNPTAFYLCASSIAGSGANVLTFGAGSRLTVL.